Listed here are 8 T cell receptor beta chains from one sample, sequenced in a study of cytomegalovirus exposure and HLA in healthy donors (dated by TCRdb to about 2017). The method was the immunoSEQ multiplex PCR assay. For the multiplex PCR, a mixture combining 60 forward primers for TCR Vbeta segments and 13 reverse primers for TCR Jbeta segments was used. This is the immuneACCESS table as TCRdb keeps it, with only in-frame sequences that have V and J called. A part of the clones is gone; compared with another copy, unresolved V genes explain less than half, and the rest is unexplained. The sample contains around 150,000 clones, 75% to 90% of them found a single time. The ten largest clonotypes hold approximately 1% of the sample. Source material: PBMCs. These receptors came from a girl under 10 years old in good health and CMV-seropositive.

Details on this clone: Other nucleotide sequences from this sample produce the same CDR3. This sequence joins TRBV4-1 and TRBJ2-7; no clear D. Germline V gene sequence: CDR1 MGHRA, CDR2 YSYEKL. CDR3 length equals 13 residues. V lost 0 bases to trimming and J lost 3 bases, with 6 bases between them. CDR3 DNA: TGCGCCAGCAGCCAAGATCCTTACTACGAGCAGTACTTC. Encoded protein: CASSQDPYYEQYF.

This clone was detected once. This chain links TRBV10-3 with TRBJ1-2; tentatively, D is TRBD1 (5 bases). CDR3 size: 14 residues. The V gene's germline CDR1 is ENHRY and CDR2 SYGVKD. V lost 0 bases and J lost 1, with 6 bases in between. CDR3 protein: CAISESDSNYGYTF. The CDR3 nucleotides are TGTGCCATCAGTGAGTCTGACAGTAACTATGGCTACACCTTC.

The rearrangement links TRBV15 to TRBJ1-2, with D unresolved. The CDR3 has 14 residues. Between the trimmed V and J ends, which lost 3 bases and 4 bases, there was a span of 12 bases. CDR1 is LNHNV and CDR2 is YYDKDF in the germline V gene (reference sequence). CDR3 loop: CATSRETLSYGYTF. The CDR3 DNA is TGTGCCACCAGCAGGGAGACCCTTAGCTATGGCTACACCTTC.

The rearrangement links TRBV28 to TRBJ1-5; the D gene is possibly TRBD1 (5 bases). This CDR3 spans 14 amino acids. Trimming pared 5 bases from V and 9 bases from J, leaving 17 bases between. CDR1 is MDHEN, CDR2 SYDVKM, per germline. CDR3 in amino acids: CASSLPPTDRPQHF. CDR3 bases: TGTGCCAGCAGTCTCCCGCCGACAGATCGGCCCCAGCATTTT.

This chain links TRBV18 with TRBJ2-5; 9 nucleotides line up with TRBD2. Per the germline V gene, CDR1 is KGHSH and CDR2 is LQKENI. After removal of 5 bases from V and 0 bases from J, the junction contained 7 bases not matched to a gene. The CDR3 spans 16 residues. CDR3 in DNA: TGTGCCAGCTCAAACATAGCGGGAGCGTACCAAGAGACCCAGTACTTC. Its translation is CASSNIAGAYQETQYF.

The rearrangement uses TRBV5-1 and TRBJ2-5, with 15 positions matching TRBD2. This CDR3 is 16 amino acids long. The V gene end was trimmed by 3 bases and the J gene end by 2 bases; junction bases not matched to a gene: 2. Germline CDR1 reads SGHRS; CDR2 reads YFSETQ. The CDR3 sequence: CASSSGLAGGQETQYF. CDR3 DNA sequence: TGCGCCAGCAGCTCCGGACTAGCGGGAGGGCAAGAGACCCAGTACTTC.

This chain joins TRBV7-3 and TRBJ2-3; perhaps TRBD2 as D (6 bases). Germline assignment: CDR1 SGHTA and CDR2 FQGTGA. V lost 4 bases, J lost 2 bases, and 13 bases lay in between. The CDR3 runs to 15 residues. CDR3 amino acids: CASSSLSGSTDTQYF. CDR3 nucleotide sequence: TGTGCCAGCAGCTCCCTTAGCGGTTCCACAGATACGCAGTATTTT.

This clone has just a few counts. The rearrangement uses TRBV4-1 and TRBJ2-1; 7 bases fit TRBD1. Losses at the gene ends were 7 bases for V and 1 base for J; bases not matched to a gene: 4. Germline V CDR1 and CDR2: MGHRA, YSYEKL. The CDR3 length is 14 residues. CDR3 protein: CASNDRESYNEQFF. The CDR3 DNA sequence: TGCGCCAGCAACGACAGGGAATCCTACAATGAGCAGTTCTTC.